The 22 T cell receptor beta chains below come from one sample, sequenced in a study of T cells after posttransplantation cyclophosphamide. TCRdb's table, derived via immunoSEQ multiplex PCR, lists solely in-frame clones and lacks some. This sample has tens of thousands of clones, with under 85% found just once. Sequences were obtained from memory CD4+ T cells sorted from PBMCs. These receptors came from an older woman in good health, CMV-negative, and a related stem cell transplant donor.

The V and J genes are TRBV28 and TRBJ1-1, with D perhaps TRBD1 (6 bases). V shed 6 bases and J shed 7 bases, with 12 bases lying between them. Looked up from germline, CDR1 is MDHEN and CDR2 is SYDVKM. The CDR3 is 12 amino acids. The CDR3 region is CASSFRGIEAFF. DNA of the CDR3: TGTGCCAGCAGCTTCAGGGGAATTGAAGCTTTCTTT.

This clone came up a few times. The CDR3 bases are TGTGCCAGCAGTGTATCCTCTCAGCCCCAGCATTTT. Translating gives CASSVSSQPQHF. The chain uses TRBV2 and TRBJ1-5; D uncertain. The CDR3 consists of 12 residues. Trimming cost V 4 bases and J 6 bases, with 7 bases left between them. The germline V gene has CDR1 SNHLY and CDR2 FYNNEI.

V gene TRBV30 combines with J gene TRBJ1-2, with D possibly TRBD1 on 5 matching bases. V was shortened by 2 bases and J by 6 bases, with 16 bases between the two germline ends. The CDR3 runs to 14 residues. The V gene's germline CDR1 is GTSNPN and CDR2 SVGIG (reference sequence). DNA for the CDR3: TGTGCCTGGAGTATAACAGAGACAGTAGATGGCTACACCTTC. Translating gives CAWSITETVDGYTF.

J is TRBJ1-2 and V is TRBV10-3, with D unclear. CDR1 is ENHRY, CDR2 SYGVKD, per germline. Trimming took 11 bases from V and 0 from J, leaving 10 bases between them. The CDR3 length is 12 residues. For the CDR3, the DNA is TGTGCCGTGGCACAACCTAACTATGGCTACACCTTC. Its protein product is CAVAQPNYGYTF.

The chain recombines TRBV6-4 with TRBJ1-1; maybe TRBD1 (5 bases). Per the germline V gene, CDR1 is MRHNA and CDR2 is SNTAGT. This CDR3 comprises 14 residues. V was shortened by 6 bases and J by 4 bases, with 15 bases between the two germline ends. In DNA form, the CDR3 reads TGTGCCAGCAGGGTGGGGCAGTCGGCCACTGAAGCTTTCTTT. Protein product: CASRVGQSATEAFF.

The gene calls are TRBV6-4 and TRBJ1-3; D remains ambiguous. With 0 bases removed from V and 0 bases from J, the gap between germline ends came to 18 bases. CDR1 MRHNA and CDR2 SNTAGT come from the germline V gene. The CDR3 sequence is 19 residues long. CDR3 nucleotide sequence: TGTGCCAGCAGTGACTCCTCCAGGATTAGAGTTTTCTCTGGAAACACCATATATTTT. Its protein is CASSDSSRIRVFSGNTIYF.

This chain uses TRBV2 with TRBJ1-1; no clear D. Per germline, CDR1 SNHLY and CDR2 FYNNEI. V was clipped by 7 bases and J by 5 bases, with 8 bases between them. The CDR3 loop spans 11 amino acids. Here the CDR3 reads CASTSSTEAFF. DNA of the CDR3: TGTGCCAGCACTAGTAGTACTGAAGCTTTCTTT. Drawing the rest from reference TRBV2 and TRBJ1-1, the complete variable domain is EPEVTQTPSHQVTQMGQEVILRCVPISNHLYFYWYRQILGQKVEFLVSFYNNEISEKSEIFDDQFSVERPDGSNFTLKIRSTKLEDSAMYFCASTSSTEAFFGQGTRLTVV.

This sequence joins TRBV5-4 and TRBJ2-2; 14 positions match TRBD2. CDR1 and CDR2 (germline): SGHNT, YYREEE (reference sequence). The CDR3 spans 18 residues. V lost 3 bases, J lost 5 bases, and 9 bases stayed unmatched. The CDR3 reads CASSSGGLAGGNTGELFF. Written as DNA, the CDR3 is TGTGCCAGCAGCTCGGGCGGACTAGCGGGGGGAAATACCGGGGAGCTGTTTTTT. Full variable domain (missing parts from reference TRBV5-4 and TRBJ2-2): ETGVTQSPTHLIKTRGQQVTLRCSSQSGHNTVSWYQQALGQGPQFIFQYYREEENGRGNFPPRFSGLQFPNYSSELNVNALELDDSALYLCASSSGGLAGGNTGELFFGEGSRLTVL.

CDR3 residues: CASTGLAGTGELFF. The CDR3 DNA is TGTGCCAGCACGGGACTAGCGGGAACCGGGGAGCTGTTTTTT. The rearrangement uses TRBV2 and TRBJ2-2, with 13 bases fitting TRBD2. Unmatched junction bases numbered 1, after V lost 7 bases and J lost 5 bases. The CDR3 is 14 amino acids. CDR1 and CDR2 (germline): SNHLY, FYNNEI.

The chain couples TRBV7-2 to TRBJ1-1, with 10 nucleotides matching TRBD1. The CDR3 covers 16 residues. Germline CDR1 is SGHTA and CDR2 is FQGNSA. Losses at the gene ends were 5 bases for V and 6 bases for J; bases not matched to a gene: 12. The CDR3 DNA reads as TGTGCCAGCAGCCCGTCCGCTGACAGGGGGCCGTCTGAAGCTTTCTTT. It yields the protein CASSPSADRGPSEAFF.

The chain couples TRBV5-8 to TRBJ2-7; D perhaps matches TRBD2 (6 bases). Trimming shortened V by 4 bases and J by 7 bases, and 18 bases separated the two germline ends. Looked up from germline, CDR1 is SGHTS and CDR2 is YDEGEE. The CDR3 consists of 14 residues. The CDR3 here is CASSRGFPKGEQYF. CDR3 DNA: TGTGCCAGCAGCCGGGGGTTTCCTAAGGGAGAGCAGTACTTC.

The chain is built from TRBV2 and TRBJ1-4; D unresolved. V lost 7 bases, J lost 8 bases, and 11 bases lay in between. Looked up from germline, CDR1 is SNHLY and CDR2 is FYNNEI. The CDR3 consists of 12 residues. The CDR3 sequence is CASKPDYEKLFF. CDR3 in DNA: TGTGCCAGCAAACCAGATTACGAAAAACTGTTTTTT.

This clone came up once. The chain joins TRBV19 to TRBJ2-1, with TRBD1 as a possible D gene (5 bases). This CDR3 spans 13 amino acids. Germline loops: CDR1 LNHDA, CDR2 SQIVND (reference sequence). Trimming left V 3 bases short and J 9 bases short, with 12 bases between. The CDR3 reads CASSIARQGEQFF. As DNA, the CDR3 is TGTGCCAGTAGTATCGCCCGGCAGGGTGAGCAGTTCTTC.

The table lists this clone with a few counts. CDR3 in DNA: TGTGCCACCAGCAGAACCACTAGCGCCTACGAGCAGTACTTC. Its translation is CATSRTTSAYEQYF. The V gene is TRBV15, the J gene TRBJ2-7; 7 bases align to TRBD2. CDR1 and CDR2 (germline): LNHNV, YYDKDF (reference sequence). With 2 bases clipped from V and 2 bases from J, the junction kept 3 bases outside the gene matches. The CDR3 spans 14 residues.

This chain links TRBV5-1 with TRBJ1-2; 8 bases align to TRBD1. Trimming took 0 bases from V and 10 from J; bases not matched to a gene: 8. This CDR3 contains 14 residues. Germline assignment: CDR1 SGHRS and CDR2 YFSETQ. In DNA, the CDR3 is TGCGCCAGCAGCTTGGGGCCGGGACAGGTATTCTACACCTTC. Translation: CASSLGPGQVFYTF.

In its sample, this clone was seen a few times. The chain uses TRBV6-1 and TRBJ2-7; no clear D gene. V was pared by 0 bases and J by 2 bases, with 11 bases between. Germline V gene lookup returns CDR1 MNHNS and CDR2 SASEGT. The CDR3 loop spans 15 amino acids. In DNA, the CDR3 is TGTGCCAGCAGTGAAGCTCGAGCCATACCCTACGAGCAGTACTTC. Encoded protein: CASSEARAIPYEQYF.

The V call is TRBV7-9, the J call TRBJ1-4; unclear D gene. This CDR3 is 15 amino acids long. Trimming shortened V by 3 bases and J by 2 bases, and 10 bases separated the two germline ends. Germline V gene sequence: CDR1 SEHNR, CDR2 FQNEAQ (reference sequence). The CDR3: CASSFGVLTNEKLFF. CDR3 nucleotides: TGTGCCAGCAGCTTCGGGGTCTTGACTAATGAAAAACTGTTTTTT. The complete variable domain, with remaining parts taken from reference TRBV7-9 and TRBJ1-4, reads DTGVSQNPRHKITKRGQNVTFRCDPISEHNRLYWYRQTLGQGPEFLTYFQNEAQLEKSRLLSDRFSAERPKGSFSTLEIQRTEQGDSAMYLCASSFGVLTNEKLFFGSGTQLSVL.

The rearrangement uses TRBV5-8 and TRBJ2-7, with a possible D match to TRBD1 (5 bases). V was trimmed by 2 bases and J by 2 bases, leaving 8 bases between them. The CDR3 length is 13 residues. CDR1 is SGHTS, CDR2 YDEGEE, per germline. In nucleotides, the CDR3 is TGTGCCAGCAGCTTCCCAGGGCCCTACGAGCAGTACTTC. Translated, it gives CASSFPGPYEQYF.

This clone has only one observation. The chain is built from TRBV9 and TRBJ2-7, with 7 bases matching TRBD2. Germline loops: CDR1 SGDLS, CDR2 YYNGEE. The V segment lost 3 bases and the J segment 3 bases; nucleotides outside the gene matches: 9. The CDR3 consists of 15 residues. The CDR3, as DNA: TGTGCCAGCAGCGCCTCCACGGGGGGTTTCTACGAGCAGTACTTC. Translated, it gives CASSASTGGFYEQYF.

This chain links TRBV4-3 with TRBJ1-6; 10 positions match TRBD1. This CDR3 region has 16 residues. J lost 6 bases, V lost 4 bases, and 6 bases had no gene match. Germline CDR1 is LGHNA and CDR2 is YSLEER. Here the CDR3 DNA reads TGCGCCAGCAGCCGAGACAGGGGGCTAGGTAATTCACCCCTCCACTTT. It translates to CASSRDRGLGNSPLHF.

This chain uses TRBV29-1 with TRBJ1-1; D is perhaps TRBD1 (5 bases). This CDR3 region has 13 residues. Germline lookup yields CDR1 SQVTM and CDR2 ANQGSEA. Trimming stripped 4 bases from V and 1 base from J, with 10 bases between. The CDR3 coding sequence is TGCAGCGTTGGATGGGGGGGGAACACTGAAGCTTTCTTT. This gives the protein CSVGWGGNTEAFF. Full variable domain (remainder filled in from reference TRBV29-1 and TRBJ1-1): SAVISQKPSRDICQRGTSLTIQCQVDSQVTMMFWYRQQPGQSLTLIATANQGSEATYESGFVIDKFPISRPNLTFSTLTVSNMSPEDSSIYLCSVGWGGNTEAFFGQGTRLTVV.

This clone was seen a handful of times. The gene calls are TRBV6-6 and TRBJ1-2; D gene ambiguous. Trimming left V 1 base short and J 9 bases short, with 9 bases between. There are 12 residues in the CDR3. In germline, CDR1 is MNHNY, CDR2 SVGAGI (reference sequence). The CDR3 region has the DNA TGTGCCAGCAGTTACTGGGCGGGAAGCTACACCTTC. Encoded protein: CASSYWAGSYTF.